Each of the 31 T cell receptor beta chains below was sequenced from the same sample in a study of OX40 agonist ivuxolimab in advanced cancers. The method was immunoSEQ multiplex PCR; TCRdb's version includes in-frame clones alone and lacks a portion of them. The data show just under 85,000 clones, roughly 83% seen once. The material was CD4+ or CD8+ T cells sorted from blood, obtained in a trial of the OX40 agonist ivuxolimab. The receptors were gathered from an adult with an advanced solid tumor such as melanoma, head and neck, liver or kidney cancer.

CDR3 residues: CASSLFESGELFF. The CDR3 coding sequence is TGTGCCAGCAGCTTATTCGAGTCAGGGGAACTGTTTTTT. The gene calls are TRBV7-2 and TRBJ1-4; a weak D match, TRBD1 (6 bases). This CDR3 has 13 amino acids. The V end was cut by 2 bases, the J end by 12 bases, with 13 bases between. CDR1 SGHTA and CDR2 FQGNSA come from the germline V gene.

The V and J genes are TRBV27 and TRBJ2-1; D remains ambiguous. Germline lookup yields CDR1 MNHEY and CDR2 SMNVEV (reference sequence). There are 13 residues in the CDR3. Trimming removed 5 bases at V and 9 bases at J, with 14 bases between. CDR3 in amino acids: CASSIFIAGEQFF. Written as DNA, the CDR3 is TGTGCCAGCAGTATATTCATAGCTGGTGAGCAGTTCTTC.

The chain uses TRBV5-4 and TRBJ1-1; TRBD1 might be the D (5 bases). The ends were cut back, 5 bases at V and 4 bases at J, with 18 bases in the middle. Germline CDR1 reads SGHNT; CDR2 reads YYREEE (reference sequence). This CDR3 comprises 15 residues. Here the CDR3 DNA reads TGTGCCAGCAGACTGGGGCAAGGAGGTGGCACTGAAGCTTTCTTT. It translates to CASRLGQGGGTEAFF.

The gene calls are TRBV2 and TRBJ1-5; D is unclear. The CDR3 has 13 amino acids. From germline, CDR1 is SNHLY and CDR2 FYNNEI. V lost 6 bases to trimming and J lost 7 bases, with 13 bases between them. CDR3 loop: CASRGTGSQPQHF. The DNA for the CDR3 is TGTGCCAGCAGGGGTACGGGGAGCCAGCCCCAGCATTTT.

As concerns this clone: The junction shows a germline mismatch at one end, possibly a read error. The chain links TRBV5-5 to TRBJ2-2; D unclear. CDR3 length equals 17 residues. Germline CDR1 SGHKS, CDR2 YYEKEE (reference sequence). This CDR3 is CATSLGFVVTNTGELFF. CDR3 in DNA: TGTGCCACCAGCTTGGGGTTCGTCGTGACGAACACCGGGGAGCTGTTTTTT.

The rearrangement uses TRBV7-3 and TRBJ2-1, with a possible D match to TRBD2 (5 bases). Between the trimmed V and J ends, which lost 5 bases and 2 bases, there was a span of 16 bases. The CDR3 extends over 16 amino acids. CDR1 and CDR2 (germline): SGHTA, FQGTGA. The DNA of the CDR3 is TGTGCCAGCAGCCGACGTCCGGGAACCGCCTACAATGAGCAGTTCTTC. It yields the protein CASSRRPGTAYNEQFF.

This clone was seen more than once but under ten times. This chain links TRBV11-2 with TRBJ1-2; D call uncertain. Germline V gene lookup returns CDR1 SGHAT and CDR2 FQNNGV. This CDR3 spans 15 amino acids. Trimming stripped 5 bases from V and 5 bases from J, with 18 bases between. CDR3 DNA sequence: TGTGCCAGCAGCCCGCTGAGAGTGGACTCATATGGCTACACCTTC. It codes for CASSPLRVDSYGYTF.

This clone was seen only once. The V call is TRBV30, the J call TRBJ1-2; 7 bases map to TRBD1. Trimming took 5 bases from V and 4 from J; bases not matched to a gene: 13. The CDR3 loop spans 15 amino acids. Germline V CDR1 and CDR2: GTSNPN, SVGIG (reference sequence). The CDR3 DNA follows: TGTGCCTGGGTGATAGAGACAGGGTGGCCCTATGGCTACACCTTC. This translates into CAWVIETGWPYGYTF.

This CDR3 reads CASSLGQGQETQYF. For the CDR3, the DNA is TGTGCCAGCTCACTAGGACAGGGTCAAGAGACCCAGTACTTC. The chain uses TRBV18 and TRBJ2-5, with 8 bases lining up with TRBD1. Trimming removed 4 bases from V and 2 bases from J; junction bases left unmatched: 3. This CDR3 is 14 amino acids long. Germline V gene sequence: CDR1 KGHSH, CDR2 LQKENI.

V usage is TRBV15 and J usage is TRBJ2-7; D may correspond to TRBD1 or TRBD2 (7 bases each). This CDR3 is 15 amino acids long. CDR1 and CDR2 (germline): LNHNV, YYDKDF (reference sequence). The germline V and J ends were trimmed by 5 bases and 5 bases, with 19 bases remaining between them. The CDR3 protein is CATSPRGGGSDEQYF. The CDR3 DNA is TGTGCCACCAGCCCTCGGGGAGGGGGCAGCGACGAGCAGTACTTC.

The chain is built from TRBV10-3 and TRBJ2-3; 7 positions agree with TRBD1. Germline V gene lookup returns CDR1 ENHRY and CDR2 SYGVKD. This CDR3 is built from 14 residues. V lost 8 bases and J lost 1; bases outside the gene matches: 6. The CDR3 is CAIQDRAGTDTQYF. Here the CDR3 DNA reads TGTGCCATCCAAGACAGGGCTGGCACAGATACGCAGTATTTT.

The rearrangement links TRBV28 to TRBJ1-5; TRBD1 might be the D (6 bases). The CDR3 loop spans 14 amino acids. Trimming cost V 2 bases and J 4 bases, with 9 bases left between them. CDR1 MDHEN and CDR2 SYDVKM come from the germline V gene. The CDR3 DNA reads as TGTGCCAGCAGTTTAATTCAGGGGAATCAGCCCCAGCATTTT. Protein: CASSLIQGNQPQHF.

This clone was recorded a few times. This chain connects TRBV2 to TRBJ1-5; TRBD1 might be the D (5 bases). Germline V gene lookup returns CDR1 SNHLY and CDR2 FYNNEI. The ends were cut back, 4 bases at V and 3 bases at J, with 10 bases in the middle. This CDR3 spans 14 amino acids. As DNA, the CDR3 is TGTGCCAGCAGTGGATCCAGGGTCAATCAGCCCCAGCATTTT. Protein product: CASSGSRVNQPQHF. The full variable domain, completed using reference TRBV2 and TRBJ1-5, is EPEVTQTPSHQVTQMGQEVILRCVPISNHLYFYWYRQILGQKVEFLVSFYNNEISEKSEIFDDQFSVERPDGSNFTLKIRSTKLEDSAMYFCASSGSRVNQPQHFGDGTRLSIL.

In its sample, this clone was seen once. The chain is built from TRBV14 and TRBJ2-7; TRBD2 aligns across 8 bases. CDR3 size: 17 residues. Germline loops: CDR1 SGHDN, CDR2 FVKESK. The V and J ends lost 2 bases and 3 bases, in that order; junction bases with no gene match: 12. The CDR3 DNA is TGTGCCAGCAGCCAACCCGGGGGGGAATCCCCTTTCTACGAGCAGTACTTC. Protein product: CASSQPGGESPFYEQYF.

This clone was counted once. This specimen includes other DNA sequences encoding the same CDR3. The genes are TRBV27 and TRBJ2-3; D is perhaps TRBD1 or TRBD2 (5 bases each). V lost 2 bases, J lost 6 bases, and 9 bases lay in between. This CDR3 contains 13 residues. Germline CDR1 MNHEY, CDR2 SMNVEV (reference sequence). CDR3 sequence reads: CASSLRGADTQYF. The CDR3 nucleotides are TGTGCCAGCAGTTTACGAGGGGCGGATACGCAGTATTTT.

J is TRBJ2-7 and V is TRBV6-5; D gene unclear. The V and J ends lost 3 bases and 5 bases respectively, with 11 bases between them. CDR3 length equals 13 residues. Looked up from germline, CDR1 is MNHEY and CDR2 is SVGAGI. The CDR3 bases are TGTGCCAGCAGTTATTTAACACGGAACGAGCAGTACTTC. Protein: CASSYLTRNEQYF.

This clone has only one observation. Written as DNA, the CDR3 is TGCGCCAGCAGCACGGGACAGGGCTACGAGCAGTACTTC. It encodes CASSTGQGYEQYF. V is TRBV5-1 and J is TRBJ2-7, with 9 bases matching TRBD1. Germline V CDR1 and CDR2: SGHRS, YFSETQ. This CDR3 has 13 amino acids. The trim removed 4 bases at V and 3 bases at J, leaving 2 bases unmatched.

The V gene is TRBV18, the J gene TRBJ2-1; D may be TRBD1 (6 bases). The ends were cut back, 4 bases at V and 4 bases at J, with 14 bases in the middle. Germline CDR1 is KGHSH and CDR2 is LQKENI. CDR3 length: 15 amino acids. CDR3 DNA: TGTGCCAGCTCACACCGGACAGATACATACAATGAGCAGTTCTTC. Its protein product is CASSHRTDTYNEQFF.

The CDR3 protein is CASSYSASGSTDTQYF. CDR3 DNA sequence: TGTGCCAGCAGTTACTCTGCTAGCGGATCCACAGATACGCAGTATTTT. V is TRBV6-5 and J is TRBJ2-3; 7 bases match TRBD2. V shed 0 bases and J 2 bases; nucleotides not matched to a gene: 5. Germline V gene lookup returns CDR1 MNHEY and CDR2 SVGAGI. The CDR3 runs to 16 residues.

The chain employs TRBV5-4 and TRBJ2-3; weak D call: TRBD2 (6 bases). The germline V gene encodes CDR1 SGHNT and CDR2 YYREEE (reference sequence). V lost 0 bases and J lost 4, with 9 bases in between. The CDR3 is 14 residues long. The CDR3 spells CASSLEVAADTQYF. In nucleotides, the CDR3 is TGTGCCAGCAGCTTGGAAGTAGCGGCAGATACGCAGTATTTT.

J is TRBJ2-2 and V is TRBV5-5, with unresolved D. CDR3 length equals 15 residues. Germline V CDR1 and CDR2: SGHKS, YYEKEE (reference sequence). The ends were cut back, 3 bases at V and 7 bases at J, with 16 bases in the middle. The CDR3 region has the DNA TGTGCCAGCAGCTATCTATCAGGCGGATACGGGGAGCTGTTTTTT. Its translation is CASSYLSGGYGELFF.

This clone was recorded a few times. The V gene is TRBV30, the J gene TRBJ2-3, with D unresolved. V lost 3 bases and J 0 bases, leaving 10 bases between the germline ends. Germline loops: CDR1 GTSNPN, CDR2 SVGIG (reference sequence). CDR3 length: 14 residues. In DNA, the CDR3 is TGTGCCTGGAGAAATAAAGCTAGCACAGATACGCAGTATTTT. Protein product: CAWRNKASTDTQYF.

This rearrangement joins TRBV7-9 to TRBJ1-1; maybe TRBD1 (6 bases). The CDR3 consists of 15 residues. V dropped 3 bases and J dropped 4 bases, with 15 bases sitting between them. Germline V gene sequence: CDR1 SEHNR, CDR2 FQNEAQ (reference sequence). DNA for the CDR3: TGTGCCAGCAGCTTCCTGGGGGGCCTGGGCACTGAAGCTTTCTTT. This sequence encodes CASSFLGGLGTEAFF.

The chain recombines TRBV11-3 with TRBJ2-7; D is perhaps TRBD1 (5 bases). V gave up 6 bases and J gave up 4 bases, with 13 bases separating them. The CDR3 runs 13 residues. The V gene's germline CDR1 is SGHNT and CDR2 YENEEA. The CDR3 DNA sequence: TGTGCCAGCAGTGGACACAAAAGATACGAGCAGTACTTC. Its translation: CASSGHKRYEQYF.

The rearrangement links TRBV11-3 to TRBJ1-1; D remains unclear. From germline, CDR1 is SGHNT and CDR2 YENEEA. Trimming left V 0 bases short and J 0 bases short, with 8 bases between. The CDR3 runs 15 residues. Written as DNA, the CDR3 is TGTGCCAGCAGCTTAGAATCCGTATTGAACACTGAAGCTTTCTTT. This sequence encodes CASSLESVLNTEAFF.

On this clone: At one of its ends the junction is not consistent with the germline gene, which may arise from a read error. The J gene is TRBJ2-1, the V gene TRBV11-3; 10 bases are shared with TRBD2. This CDR3 is 12 amino acids long. Germline loops: CDR1 SGHNT, CDR2 YENEEA. The CDR3: CASRQTSGGVVF. The CDR3 DNA follows: TGTGCCAGCAGACAAACCAGCGGGGGGGTGGTCTTC. The whole variable domain, filled in from reference TRBV11-3 and TRBJ2-1, reads EAGVVQSPRYKIIEKKQPVAFWCNPISGHNTLYWYLQNLGQGPELLIRYENEEAVDDSQLPKDRFSAERLKGVDSTLKIQPAELGDSAVYLCASRQTSGGVVFGPGTRLTVL.

This clone has only one observation. The rearrangement links TRBV11-3 to TRBJ2-1, with 11 bases that match TRBD2. Per the germline V gene, CDR1 is SGHNT and CDR2 is YENEEA. The CDR3 runs 16 residues. The J segment lost 6 bases and the V segment lost 3 bases, leaving 7 bases of the junction unmatched. CDR3 sequence: CASSFAGTSGLNEQFF. For the CDR3, the DNA is TGTGCCAGCAGCTTCGCCGGGACTAGCGGTCTCAATGAGCAGTTCTTC.

The count of this clone is one. The chain couples TRBV5-1 to TRBJ1-1, with D tentatively TRBD1 (6 bases). Deletions cut 1 base from V and 11 bases from J, with 9 bases between. Germline V gives CDR1 SGHRS, CDR2 YFSETQ. The CDR3 runs 11 residues. The CDR3 protein is CASSLQGSAFF. CDR3 nucleotide sequence: TGCGCCAGCAGCTTGCAGGGGAGCGCTTTCTTT.

V gene TRBV7-9 combines with J gene TRBJ2-1; a possible D gene is TRBD1 (6 bases). Germline V gene lookup returns CDR1 SEHNR and CDR2 FQNEAQ (reference sequence). Trimming removed 1 base from V and 3 bases from J, with 10 bases in between. The CDR3 has 15 amino acids. CDR3: CASSLGQANYNEQFF. Written as DNA, the CDR3 is TGTGCCAGCAGCTTAGGACAGGCAAACTACAATGAGCAGTTCTTC.

V gene TRBV27 combines with J gene TRBJ1-3, with D maybe TRBD1 (5 bases). The germline V gene has CDR1 MNHEY and CDR2 SMNVEV (reference sequence). The ends were cut back, 2 bases at V and 4 bases at J, with 9 bases in the middle. The CDR3 sequence is 14 residues long. The CDR3 bases are TGTGCCAGCAGTTTACAAGGGGTCGGAAACACCATATATTTT. Its translation: CASSLQGVGNTIYF.

V and J are TRBV29-1 and TRBJ2-4; unclear D gene. Trimming removed 1 base at V and 2 bases at J, with 12 bases between. The length of the CDR3 is 15 residues. CDR1 and CDR2 from the germline V gene are SQVTM and ANQGSEA. Here the CDR3 reads CSVEVPLGSKNIQYF. The CDR3 nucleotides read TGCAGCGTTGAAGTCCCCCTCGGATCCAAAAACATTCAGTACTTC.